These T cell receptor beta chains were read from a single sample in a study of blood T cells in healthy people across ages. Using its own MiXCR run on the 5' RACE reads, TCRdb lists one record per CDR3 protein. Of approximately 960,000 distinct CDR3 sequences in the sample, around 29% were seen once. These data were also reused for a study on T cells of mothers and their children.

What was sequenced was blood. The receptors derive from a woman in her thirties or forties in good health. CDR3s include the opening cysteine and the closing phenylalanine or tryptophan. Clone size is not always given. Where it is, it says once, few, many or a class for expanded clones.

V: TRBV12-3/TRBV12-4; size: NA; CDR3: CASSQRDPKYNEQFF
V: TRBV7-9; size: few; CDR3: CASSLSLRGQETQYF
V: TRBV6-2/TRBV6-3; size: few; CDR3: CASSWKGHYGYTF
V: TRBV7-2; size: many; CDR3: CASSSSGQGWETQYF
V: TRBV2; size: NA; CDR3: CAGTRDRNPNYGYTF
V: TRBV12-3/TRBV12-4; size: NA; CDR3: CASSYPRTADGLAGTDTQYF
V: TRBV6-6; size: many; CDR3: CASSYSSQGLSEPEQFF
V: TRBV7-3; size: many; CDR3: CASSLGPGGVAKNIQYF
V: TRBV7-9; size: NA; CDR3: CASSFKQGGGNTIYF
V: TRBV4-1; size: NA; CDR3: CASSQGDRGLGNEQFF
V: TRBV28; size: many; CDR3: CASSRGLSSYEQYF
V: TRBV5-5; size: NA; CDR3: CASSGRGDGNTGELFF
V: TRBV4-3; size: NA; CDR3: CASSQEVTGGEMQFF
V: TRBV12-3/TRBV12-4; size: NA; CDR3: CASFLGGSSYDYTF
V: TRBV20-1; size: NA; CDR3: CSGIGDGITDTQYF
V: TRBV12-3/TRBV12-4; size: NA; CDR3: CASSETDLTLGGYTF